Below, 26 T cell receptor beta chains from the same sample are listed, as sequenced in a study of blood T cell repertoires in COVID-19. This table comes from immunoSEQ multiplex PCR, and its TCRdb copy is limited to in-frame clones, with some not included. This table has tens of thousands of clones, approximately 79% appearing once. Material: peripheral blood. Every receptor here comes from a man between 65 and 85 years old with COVID-19, enrolled during active disease.

This clone appeared a few times. The chain links TRBV2 to TRBJ2-5, with D unclear. The length of the CDR3 is 16 residues. Germline V gives CDR1 SNHLY, CDR2 FYNNEI. V shed 1 base and J shed 0 bases, with 12 bases lying between them. Here the CDR3 reads CASSEGWAHYQETQYF. The CDR3 DNA follows: TGTGCCAGCAGTGAAGGGTGGGCCCATTACCAAGAGACCCAGTACTTC.

The rearrangement uses TRBV27 and TRBJ2-7; 7 bases match TRBD2. The CDR3 spans 14 residues. Trimming at V came to 5 bases and at J to 7 bases, leaving 11 bases not matched to a gene. Germline-derived CDR1 and CDR2 are MNHEY and SMNVEV (reference sequence). CDR3 nucleotides: TGTGCCAGCAGTCCTGGACTAGACATAGCGGAGCAGTACTTC. It specifies CASSPGLDIAEQYF.

The count of this clone is one. The same CDR3 also results from other DNA sequences found in this sample. The CDR3 loop reads CASSFPRETQYF. The CDR3 coding sequence is TGTGCCAGCAGTTTCCCCCGAGAGACCCAGTACTTC. The chain is built from TRBV28 and TRBJ2-5; D gene uncertain. With 3 bases removed from V and 4 bases from J, the gap between germline ends came to 6 bases. This CDR3 comprises 12 residues. CDR1 and CDR2 (germline): MDHEN, SYDVKM.

The chain is built from TRBV18 and TRBJ1-1, with no clear D. Germline CDR1 KGHSH, CDR2 LQKENI. This CDR3 contains 16 residues. Trimming left V 1 base short and J 2 bases short, with 14 bases between. CDR3 nucleotide sequence: TGTGCCAGCTCACCACTGATTAGTCCCCAAAACACTGAAGCTTTCTTT. Translation gives CASSPLISPQNTEAFF.

V gene TRBV5-1 combines with J gene TRBJ2-1; 15 bases agree with TRBD2. This CDR3 region has 19 residues. V was pared by 4 bases and J by 0 bases, with 8 bases of the junction left unmatched. Germline assignment: CDR1 SGHRS and CDR2 YFSETQ. In nucleotides, the CDR3 is TGCGCCAGCAGCCCCGGGACTAGCGGGAGGTGGGGCTCCTACAATGAGCAGTTCTTC. This translates into CASSPGTSGRWGSYNEQFF.

A few counts support this clone. The gene calls are TRBV3-1 (or the pseudogene TRBV3-2) and TRBJ1-4, with 9 nucleotides matching TRBD1. CDR1 is LGHDT, CDR2 YNNKEL, per germline (reference sequence). There are 17 residues in the CDR3. Trimming cost V 4 bases and J 7 bases; bases outside gene matches: 13. The CDR3 DNA sequence: TGTGCCAGCAGCCCTTTAAGATCCGGGACAGGGAGTGAAAAACTGTTTTTT. Protein product: CASSPLRSGTGSEKLFF.

This clone has a single count. The chain has TRBV18 and TRBJ2-2, with 8 bases that match TRBD1. Germline assignment: CDR1 KGHSH and CDR2 LQKENI. The CDR3 has 15 residues. V lost 3 bases and J lost 5; bases outside the gene matches: 5. DNA for the CDR3: TGTGCCAGCTCACCCGGACAGGGCGGTACCGGGGAGCTGTTTTTT. This gives the protein CASSPGQGGTGELFF.

This clone has only a few counts. The chain has TRBV19 and TRBJ1-5; 12 bases match TRBD1. The V segment lost 1 base and the J segment 10 bases; nucleotides outside the gene matches: 2. The CDR3 covers 14 residues. Per germline, CDR1 LNHDA and CDR2 SQIVND (reference sequence). The CDR3 bases are TGTGCCAGTAGTATAGGGGGGACAGGGGGCCCCCAGCATTTT. This codes for CASSIGGTGGPQHF.

J is TRBJ2-1 and V is TRBV6-1; possibly TRBD1 for D (6 bases). Trimming stripped 3 bases from V and 9 bases from J, with 15 bases between. This CDR3 region has 14 residues. Looked up from germline, CDR1 is MNHNS and CDR2 is SASEGT. The CDR3 loop is CASSDRWGRGEQFF. As DNA, the CDR3 is TGTGCCAGCAGTGACCGTTGGGGGCGCGGTGAGCAGTTCTTC.

This clone was detected only a few times. CDR3 in amino acids: CASSEWVTGNTEAFF. The CDR3 DNA is TGTGCCAGCAGTGAATGGGTAACAGGGAACACTGAAGCTTTCTTT. The V and J genes are TRBV2 and TRBJ1-1, with D tentatively TRBD1 (5 bases). V was trimmed by 2 bases and J by 1 base, leaving 11 bases between them. The CDR3 has 15 amino acids. Germline V gene lookup returns CDR1 SNHLY and CDR2 FYNNEI.

The chain is built from TRBV6-1 and TRBJ1-1, with TRBD1 as a possible D gene (6 bases). The ends were cut back, 2 bases at V and 3 bases at J, with 7 bases in the middle. Germline lookup yields CDR1 MNHNS and CDR2 SASEGT. The CDR3 runs 13 residues. The CDR3 loop reads CASSERTDTEAFF. The CDR3 DNA reads TGTGCCAGCAGTGAAAGGACAGACACTGAAGCTTTCTTT.

This clone was seen a few times. V usage is TRBV28 and J usage is TRBJ2-5; 11 bases agree with TRBD2. V lost 5 bases and J lost 1; bases outside the gene matches: 3. In germline, CDR1 is MDHEN, CDR2 SYDVKM. The CDR3 totals 15 residues. CDR3 sequence (DNA): TGTGCCAGCAGTCCAGGGACTAGCGGCCAAGAGACCCAGTACTTC. The encoded protein is CASSPGTSGQETQYF. Filled out from reference TRBV28 and TRBJ2-5, the complete variable domain reads DVKVTQSSRYLVKRTGEKVFLECVQDMDHENMFWYRQDPGLGLRLIYFSYDVKMKEKGDIPEGYSVSREKKERFSLILESASTNQTSMYLCASSPGTSGQETQYFGPGTRLLVL.

The chain uses TRBV19 and TRBJ1-5; no clear D gene. Between the trimmed V and J ends, which lost 3 bases and 2 bases, there was a span of 8 bases. The CDR3 has 14 residues. Per germline, CDR1 LNHDA and CDR2 SQIVND (reference sequence). CDR3 sequence (DNA): TGTGCCAGTAGTATCGGGTTCGGCAATCAGCCCCAGCATTTT. Its translation: CASSIGFGNQPQHF.

V is TRBV28 and J is TRBJ2-7, with 11 positions matching TRBD2. The ends lost 3 bases at V and 3 bases at J; junction bases unmatched: 13. The CDR3 consists of 18 residues. Germline CDR1 MDHEN, CDR2 SYDVKM. For the CDR3, the DNA is TGTGCCAGCAGTTTCCTCGGGGGAACTAGCGGGAGACACTACGAGCAGTACTTC. Translating gives CASSFLGGTSGRHYEQYF.

The chain uses TRBV10-3 and TRBJ1-2; 7 bases match TRBD1. CDR3 length: 13 residues. The junction had 4 bases not matched to a gene; V was cut back by 7 bases and J by 2 bases. Germline values: CDR1 ENHRY, CDR2 SYGVKD. CDR3 sequence (DNA): TGTGCCATCACGACAGGGAGGAACTATGGCTACACCTTC. The encoded protein is CAITTGRNYGYTF.

This rearrangement joins TRBV28 to TRBJ2-7; 9 bases fit TRBD2. V shed 6 bases, J shed 4 bases, and the junction held 13 bases outside the gene matches. This CDR3 comprises 16 residues. Germline CDR1 reads MDHEN; CDR2 reads SYDVKM. CDR3 protein: CASSLTGLADLYEQYF. CDR3 DNA sequence: TGTGCCAGCAGCCTCACGGGACTAGCTGATTTATACGAGCAGTACTTC.

The gene calls are TRBV15 and TRBJ2-1; 8 bases align to TRBD1. Per germline, CDR1 LNHNV and CDR2 YYDKDF (reference sequence). The ends lost 8 bases at V and 7 bases at J; junction bases unmatched: 13. The CDR3 contains 15 residues. The CDR3 DNA is TGTGCCACCTCTATTGGACAAACAGGGGGAAATGAGCAGTTCTTC. Translated: CATSIGQTGGNEQFF.

The chain couples TRBV7-2 to TRBJ2-1; the D gene is possibly TRBD1 (7 bases). CDR1 and CDR2 (germline): SGHTA, FQGNSA. The CDR3 consists of 15 residues. V dropped 3 bases and J dropped 3 bases, with 12 bases sitting between them. The CDR3 region is CASSFRGTVYNEQFF. In DNA form, the CDR3 reads TGTGCCAGCAGCTTCCGCGGGACAGTCTACAATGAGCAGTTCTTC. The variable domain in full, completed from reference TRBV7-2 and TRBJ2-1, reads GAGVSQSPSNKVTEKGKDVELRCDPISGHTALYWYRQSLGQGLEFLIYFQGNSAPDKSGLPSDRFSAERTGGSVSTLTIQRTQQEDSAVYLCASSFRGTVYNEQFFGPGTRLTVL.

V gene TRBV4-2 combines with J gene TRBJ2-3, with TRBD1 as a possible D gene (5 bases). The CDR3 runs 13 residues. Germline-derived CDR1 and CDR2 are LGHNA and YNFKEQ. The germline V and J ends were trimmed by 0 bases and 4 bases, with 5 bases remaining between them. The CDR3 bases are TGTGCCAGCAGCCAAGAGGGGCCAGATACGCAGTATTTT. This gives the protein CASSQEGPDTQYF.

This chain connects TRBV6-2 or TRBV6-3 to TRBJ2-1; 9 bases are shared with TRBD1. J gave up 7 bases and V 0 bases, and 4 bases lay outside the gene matches. The CDR3 runs 15 residues. Germline assignment: CDR1 MNHEY and CDR2 SVGEGT. CDR3 in amino acids: CASSYSGTGTNEQFF. The CDR3 DNA is TGTGCCAGCAGTTACTCCGGGACAGGGACAAATGAGCAGTTCTTC.

This chain connects TRBV5-1 to TRBJ2-1, with TRBD2 matching 11 bases. From germline, CDR1 is SGHRS and CDR2 YFSETQ. This CDR3 is built from 15 residues. Trimming cost V 5 bases and J 6 bases; bases outside gene matches: 7. DNA for the CDR3: TGCGCCAGCAGTGATCCCGGGACTAGCGGCAATGAGCAGTTCTTC. Residues: CASSDPGTSGNEQFF.

The chain has TRBV5-1 and TRBJ2-3; 11 bases line up with TRBD2. Looked up from germline, CDR1 is SGHRS and CDR2 is YFSETQ. This CDR3 is built from 18 residues. The ends lost 0 bases at V and 1 base at J; junction bases unmatched: 7. CDR3 amino acids: CASSLATSGSGGTDTQYF. The CDR3 DNA reads as TGCGCCAGCAGCTTGGCCACTAGCGGGAGTGGGGGCACAGATACGCAGTATTTT.

This clone was counted once. The CDR3, as DNA: TGTGCCAGCAGTTTCAAACTAGCGGGAGGATATGAGCAGTTCTTC. This sequence encodes CASSFKLAGGYEQFF. The chain uses TRBV6-2 or TRBV6-3 and TRBJ2-1; 12 bases align to TRBD2. Germline CDR1 MNHEY, CDR2 SVGEGT. There are 15 residues in the CDR3. With V trimmed by 4 bases and J by 8 bases, 6 bases remained unmatched.

V gene TRBV7-9 combines with J gene TRBJ2-5, with D tentatively TRBD1 (6 bases). The germline CDR1 and CDR2 sequences are SEHNR and FQNEAQ (reference sequence). This CDR3 region has 14 residues. Trimming took off 5 bases at V and 3 bases at J, with 13 bases between the two ends. DNA of the CDR3: TGTGCCAGCAGCAATCGACCAGGGGAAGAGACCCAGTACTTC. This gives the protein CASSNRPGEETQYF.

The chain recombines TRBV24-1 with TRBJ1-5, with D tentatively TRBD1 (6 bases). With 4 bases removed from V and 3 bases from J, the gap between germline ends came to 15 bases. This CDR3 is built from 16 residues. Germline CDR1 is KGHDR and CDR2 is SFDVKD. The CDR3, as DNA: TGTGCCACCAGTGACGGACAGCTTTATAACAATCAGCCCCAGCATTTT. This codes for CATSDGQLYNNQPQHF.

The V gene is TRBV9, the J gene TRBJ2-6, with D perhaps TRBD2 (7 bases). The germline gives CDR1 SGDLS, CDR2 YYNGEE. Trimming shortened V by 0 bases and J by 0 bases, and 10 bases separated the two germline ends. The CDR3 length is 17 residues. As DNA, the CDR3 is TGTGCCAGCAGCGTAGCGGGGGGCCCCTCTGGGGCCAACGTCCTGACTTTC. Residues: CASSVAGGPSGANVLTF.